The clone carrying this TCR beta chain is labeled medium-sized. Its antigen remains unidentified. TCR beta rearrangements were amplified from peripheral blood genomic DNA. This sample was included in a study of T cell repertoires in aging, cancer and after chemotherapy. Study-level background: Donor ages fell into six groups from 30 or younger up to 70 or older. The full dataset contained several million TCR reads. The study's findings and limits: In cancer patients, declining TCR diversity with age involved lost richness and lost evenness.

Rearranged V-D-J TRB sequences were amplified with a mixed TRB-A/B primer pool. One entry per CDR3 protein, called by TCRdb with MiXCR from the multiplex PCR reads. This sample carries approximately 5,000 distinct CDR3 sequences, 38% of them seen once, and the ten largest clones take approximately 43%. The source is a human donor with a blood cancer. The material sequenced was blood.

DNA of the CDR3: TGTGCCAGTAGTACCCCGGCGGGGGGGAGCACAGATACGCAGTATTTT. The encoded protein is CASSTPAGGSTDTQYF. V gene TRBV19 combines with J gene TRBJ2-3; 9 nucleotides line up with TRBD2. The junction had 5 bases not matched to a gene; V was cut back by 4 bases and J by 0 bases. CDR1 and CDR2 (germline): LNHDA, SQIVND (reference sequence). CDR3 length: 16 amino acids.